The 3 T cell receptor beta chains below were found in one sample sequenced in a study of blood T cell repertoires in COVID-19. TCRdb's table, derived via immunoSEQ multiplex PCR, lists solely in-frame clones and lacks some. There are some 83,000 clones in the sample; 70% to 90% occur only once, and around 7.8% lies in the top ten. The sample consisted of peripheral blood. Source of these receptors: a man at least 80 years old with active or convalescent COVID-19.

The genes are TRBV14 and TRBJ1-1; unclear D gene. Germline assignment: CDR1 SGHDN and CDR2 FVKESK. The CDR3 has 13 residues. The ends were cut back, 4 bases at V and 5 bases at J, with 11 bases in the middle. CDR3 DNA sequence: TGTGCCAGCAGCCGGGCGGGGAAGACTGAAGCTTTCTTT. Translating gives CASSRAGKTEAFF. Together with reference TRBV14 and TRBJ1-1, the CDR3 gives the full variable domain: EAGVTQFPSHSVIEKGQTVTLRCDPISGHDNLYWYRRVMGKEIKFLLHFVKESKQDESGMPNNRFLAERTGGTYSTLKVQPAELEDSGVYFCASSRAGKTEAFFGQGTRLTVV.

This chain links TRBV24-1 with TRBJ2-5; 7 nucleotides agree with TRBD1. The ends lost 4 bases at V and 3 bases at J; junction bases unmatched: 4. This CDR3 contains 14 residues. From germline, CDR1 is KGHDR and CDR2 SFDVKD. Here the CDR3 DNA reads TGTGCCACCAGTGACCCGACAGGGAAAGAGACCCAGTACTTC. Protein: CATSDPTGKETQYF.

Here the CDR3 reads CAIRTGGLWETQYF. The CDR3 DNA is TGTGCCATCAGGACAGGGGGGCTTTGGGAGACCCAGTACTTC. The chain combines TRBV10-3 with TRBJ2-5; TRBD1 agrees at 9 bases. Trimming at V came to 6 bases and at J to 5 bases, leaving 7 bases not matched to a gene. This CDR3 spans 14 amino acids. CDR1 and CDR2 (germline): ENHRY, SYGVKD.